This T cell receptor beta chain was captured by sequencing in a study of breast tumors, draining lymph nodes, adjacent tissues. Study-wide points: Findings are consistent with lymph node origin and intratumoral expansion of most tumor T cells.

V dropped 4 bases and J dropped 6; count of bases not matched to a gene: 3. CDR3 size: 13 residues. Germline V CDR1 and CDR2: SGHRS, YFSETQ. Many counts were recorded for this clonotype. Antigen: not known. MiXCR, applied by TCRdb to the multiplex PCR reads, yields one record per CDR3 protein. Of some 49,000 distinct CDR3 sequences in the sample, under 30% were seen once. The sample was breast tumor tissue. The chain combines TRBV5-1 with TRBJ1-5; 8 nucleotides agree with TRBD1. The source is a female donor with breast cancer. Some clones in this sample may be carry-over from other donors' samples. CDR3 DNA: TGCGCCAGCAGCCTAGGACAGGGTCAGCCCCAGCATTTT. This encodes CASSLGQGQPQHF.